The entry below gives a single TCR beta chain sequence along with its context. The length of the CDR3 is 12 residues. Trimming removed 6 bases at V and 9 bases at J, with 15 bases between. Germline-derived CDR1 and CDR2 are MNHEY and SVGAGI. This sample is part of a study of blood T cell repertoires in COVID-19. Study-wide background: COVID-19 samples, acute and convalescent, were from the United States, Italy and Spain.

Libraries were prepared by immunoSEQ multiplex PCR; TCRdb keeps only in-frame clonotypes and omits some of them. The sample records 55,000 to 85,000 clones, approximately 86% being singletons. The chain uses TRBV6-5 and TRBJ2-7, with D possibly being TRBD1 (6 bases). This receptor was taken from a human donor in a cohort sampled during active COVID-19. Sequenced material: peripheral blood. For the CDR3, the DNA is TGTGCCAGCAGCCGCACAGGGACCGGGCAGTACTTC. This translates into CASSRTGTGQYF.